The entry below describes one TCR beta chain. No infections or other immune events were documented during collection. Germline V CDR1 and CDR2: SGHRS, YFSETQ. The CDR3 is 14 amino acids. The V and J ends lost 1 base and 4 bases respectively, with 11 bases between them. This entry is derived from a study of identifying expanded T cells in peripheral blood. Profiled with immunoSEQ multiplex PCR; TCRdb holds only in-frame clones, not every one. Of 90,000 to 95,000 clones in the sample, around 90% were seen once. The TCR originated in a person between 18 and 75 years old in good health. V and J are TRBV5-1 and TRBJ1-2; TRBD1 might be the D (5 bases). The specimen was blood. The CDR3 protein is CASSLSGGGYGYTF. The CDR3 DNA reads as TGCGCCAGCAGCTTGAGTGGGGGAGGCTATGGCTACACCTTC.